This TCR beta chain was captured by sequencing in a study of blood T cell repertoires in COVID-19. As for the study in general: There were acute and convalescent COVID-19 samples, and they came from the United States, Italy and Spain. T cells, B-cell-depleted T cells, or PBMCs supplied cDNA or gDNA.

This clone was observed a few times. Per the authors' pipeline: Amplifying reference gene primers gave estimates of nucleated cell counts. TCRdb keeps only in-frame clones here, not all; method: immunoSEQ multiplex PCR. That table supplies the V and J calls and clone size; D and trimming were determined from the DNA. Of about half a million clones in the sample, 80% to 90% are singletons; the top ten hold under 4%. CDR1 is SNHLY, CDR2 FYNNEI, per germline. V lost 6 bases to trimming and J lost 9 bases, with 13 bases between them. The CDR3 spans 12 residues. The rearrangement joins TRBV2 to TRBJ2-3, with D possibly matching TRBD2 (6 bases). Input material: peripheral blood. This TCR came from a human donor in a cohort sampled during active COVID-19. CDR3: CASRYGRGTQYF. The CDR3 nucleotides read TGTGCCAGCAGATACGGGAGAGGCACGCAGTATTTT.